What follows are 25 T cell receptor beta chains derived from one specimen sequenced in a study of T cells in Graves' hyperthyroidism and ophthalmopathy. From RNA transcripts, TCR beta CDR3 regions were amplified. First-round RT-PCR targeting the TCR CDR3 was performed with the HTBI primer set. Using its own MiXCR run on the multiplex PCR reads, TCRdb lists one record per CDR3 protein. The repertoire holds more than 300,000 distinct CDR3 sequences, with about 15% as singletons. Sequenced input: blood. These receptor sequences come from a woman in her 30s with Graves' hyperthyroidism.

This clonotype was counted between two and nine times. The rearrangement joins TRBV6-2 or TRBV6-3 to TRBJ2-1; D call uncertain. Trimming took off 2 bases at V and 15 bases at J, with 17 bases between the two ends. This CDR3 region has 13 residues. Germline V gene lookup returns CDR1 MNHEY and CDR2 SVGEGT. The CDR3 spells CASSYVRTSRAFF. The CDR3 coding sequence is TGTGCCAGCAGTTACGTCCGGACGAGCCGGGCGTTCTTC.

The gene calls are TRBV7-9 and TRBJ1-4; D call uncertain. Trimming took 5 bases from V and 5 from J, leaving 6 bases between them. This CDR3 region has 12 residues. Per the germline V gene, CDR1 is SEHNR and CDR2 is FQNEAQ (reference sequence). The CDR3 DNA follows: TGTGCCAGCAGCAGGCCGAATGAAAAACTGTTTTTT. It codes for CASSRPNEKLFF.

This clonotype was counted at least ten times. V and J are TRBV6-1 and TRBJ2-3, with 10 bases matching TRBD1. Germline CDR1 and CDR2: MNHNS and SASEGT. This CDR3 is 14 amino acids long. V lost 8 bases to trimming and J lost 4 bases; unmatched junction nucleotides: 6. The CDR3 spells CASGRTGGADTQYF. The CDR3 DNA reads TGTGCCAGCGGAAGGACAGGGGGGGCAGATACGCAGTATTTT.

This clonotype turned up a few times. The chain links TRBV6-1 to TRBJ2-7; 7 bases are a match to TRBD2. The CDR3 length is 13 residues. From germline, CDR1 is MNHNS and CDR2 SASEGT. The ends lost 6 bases at V and 1 base at J; junction bases unmatched: 3. DNA for the CDR3: TGTGCCAGCAGGGCTAGCGGATCCTACGAGCAGTACTTC. This encodes CASRASGSYEQYF.

This clonotype showed up just a few times. The rearrangement links TRBV20-1 to TRBJ2-7; tentative D call: TRBD2 (6 bases). Germline V lookup: CDR1 DFQATT, CDR2 SNEGSKA (reference sequence). Deletions cut 3 bases from V and 6 bases from J, with 15 bases between. This CDR3 has 13 amino acids. The DNA for the CDR3 is TGCAGTGCTAGTTTAGGGAGGAGCTCCGAGCAGTACTTC. Residues: CSASLGRSSEQYF.

This rearrangement joins TRBV3-1 to TRBJ2-2, with 9 nucleotides matching TRBD2. Germline assignment: CDR1 LGHDT and CDR2 YNNKEL (reference sequence). V shed 4 bases and J 3 bases; nucleotides not matched to a gene: 12. The CDR3 has 18 amino acids. The CDR3 is CASSRIGTSRYHTGELFF. DNA for the CDR3: TGTGCCAGCAGCCGTATTGGGACTAGCAGATATCACACCGGGGAGCTGTTTTTT.

Ten or more counts support this clonotype. The chain recombines TRBV2 with TRBJ2-7, with D unclear. This CDR3 is 14 amino acids long. The germline V gene encodes CDR1 SNHLY and CDR2 FYNNEI. Trimming cost V 0 bases and J 3 bases, with 9 bases left between them. The CDR3, as DNA: TGTGCCAGCAGTGAAGCGTTAGTTGGCTACGAGCAGTACTTC. Translated, it gives CASSEALVGYEQYF.

This clonotype was seen at least ten times. The chain links TRBV11-2 to TRBJ2-7; D possibly corresponds to TRBD2 (7 bases). Trimming removed 5 bases at V and 2 bases at J, with 13 bases between. The CDR3 has 14 amino acids. Germline-derived CDR1 and CDR2 are SGHAT and FQNNGV. This CDR3 is CASSPLGGAYEQYF. CDR3 in DNA: TGTGCCAGCAGCCCCCTAGGGGGGGCCTACGAGCAGTACTTC. Combining the CDR3 with reference TRBV11-2 and TRBJ2-7 gives the whole variable domain EAGVAQSPRYKIIEKRQSVAFWCNPISGHATLYWYQQILGQGPKLLIQFQNNGVVDDSQLPKDRFSAERLKGVDSTLKIQPAKLEDSAVYLCASSPLGGAYEQYFGPGTRLTVT.

This sequence joins TRBV4-1 and TRBJ2-5; 7 nucleotides line up with TRBD2. The CDR3 sequence is 16 residues long. The trim removed 0 bases at V and 5 bases at J, leaving 9 bases unmatched. In germline, CDR1 is MGHRA, CDR2 YSYEKL. The CDR3, as DNA: TGCGCCAGCAGCCAAGATCCAGCCGGGGGGACGGAGACCCAGTACTTC. This translates into CASSQDPAGGTETQYF.

This clonotype has a count of ten or more. The chain couples TRBV20-1 to TRBJ1-2; D not resolved. V dropped 6 bases and J dropped 4 bases, with 15 bases sitting between them. This CDR3 has 13 amino acids. The germline V gene encodes CDR1 DFQATT and CDR2 SNEGSKA (reference sequence). The CDR3 nucleotides read TGCAGTGCGATACCGTTGGGATCCTATGGCTACACCTTC. The encoded protein is CSAIPLGSYGYTF.

In this sample, this clonotype turned up a few times. The rearrangement links TRBV20-1 to TRBJ2-1; perhaps TRBD2 as D (6 bases). CDR3 size: 12 residues. V lost 6 bases and J lost 7, with 13 bases in between. Germline V lookup: CDR1 DFQATT, CDR2 SNEGSKA (reference sequence). CDR3 amino acids: CSATGTLNEQFF. The CDR3 nucleotides read TGCAGTGCAACCGGGACTCTTAATGAGCAGTTCTTC.

This clonotype was seen more than once but under ten times. The chain couples TRBV20-1 to TRBJ2-3; possibly TRBD1 or TRBD2 for D (5 bases each). Looked up from germline, CDR1 is DFQATT and CDR2 is SNEGSKA (reference sequence). This CDR3 comprises 13 residues. V was cut by 8 bases and J by 3 bases, with 15 bases left in between. In nucleotides, the CDR3 is TGCAGTTCGCGTTCAGGGAGTACAGATACGCAGTATTTT. Its protein product is CSSRSGSTDTQYF.

This clonotype was found many times. The CDR3 spells CASSTKKTSGSSHEQYF. The DNA of the CDR3 is TGTGCCAGCAGCACCAAGAAAACTAGCGGGAGTTCCCACGAGCAGTACTTC. This sequence joins TRBV6-1 and TRBJ2-7; the match to TRBD2 covers 11 bases. The CDR3 contains 17 residues. Germline lookup yields CDR1 MNHNS and CDR2 SASEGT. Trimming at V came to 6 bases and at J to 5 bases, leaving 15 bases not matched to a gene.

In this sample, this clonotype turned up many times. This chain joins TRBV20-1 and TRBJ2-5; 10 bases agree with TRBD2. The trim removed 3 bases at V and 4 bases at J, leaving 5 bases unmatched. This CDR3 is 14 amino acids long. Germline CDR1 reads DFQATT; CDR2 reads SNEGSKA (reference sequence). CDR3 nucleotides: TGCAGTGCTAGGAACCTAGCGGGAGTAGAGACCCAGTACTTC. Translated, it gives CSARNLAGVETQYF.

This clonotype was counted many times. V usage is TRBV20-1 and J usage is TRBJ2-1; tentatively, D is TRBD2 (6 bases). This CDR3 has 15 residues. Germline V gene data show CDR1 as DFQATT and CDR2 as SNEGSKA (reference sequence). Trimming cost V 6 bases and J 4 bases, with 19 bases left between them. CDR3 bases: TGCAGTGCAACGTCTAGGGGCGGGGCATACAATGAGCAGTTCTTC. It specifies CSATSRGGAYNEQFF.

V usage is TRBV12-3 or TRBV12-4 and J usage is TRBJ1-5; a weak D match, TRBD1 (6 bases). V dropped 8 bases and J dropped 5 bases, with 16 bases sitting between them. The CDR3 is 14 residues long. The CDR3 loop is CASGSRQAYQPQHF. The CDR3 coding sequence is TGTGCCAGCGGTTCCCGACAGGCTTATCAGCCCCAGCATTTT.

This clonotype was observed at least ten times. J is TRBJ2-7 and V is TRBV5-6; TRBD1 is a possible D gene (5 bases). The CDR3 runs 14 residues. Trimming took 1 base from V and 4 from J, leaving 12 bases between them. CDR1 and CDR2 (germline): SGHDT, YYEEEE. The CDR3 reads CASSLRTRSYEQYF. The CDR3 DNA reads TGTGCCAGCAGCTTGCGGACAAGATCGTACGAGCAGTACTTC.

This clonotype appeared a few times. The germline gene is not matched at one end of the junction; a read error may be the cause. J is TRBJ1-4 and V is TRBV15, with no clear D. Germline-derived CDR1 and CDR2 are LNHNV and YYDKDF (reference sequence). This CDR3 has 12 amino acids. The CDR3 region is CAASRDQEKLFF. Here the CDR3 DNA reads TGTGCCGCCAGCAGAGATCAAGAAAAACTGTTTTTT.

Many counts were recorded for this clonotype. J is TRBJ2-3 and V is TRBV12-3 or TRBV12-4; the D gene is possibly TRBD2 (6 bases). V lost 7 bases and J 3 bases, leaving 20 bases between the germline ends. The CDR3 runs to 16 residues. The CDR3 nucleotides read TGTGCCAGCACCCCAGCCCTAGGGGCGGGGACAGATACGCAGTATTTT. The encoded protein is CASTPALGAGTDTQYF.

The chain's CDR3 is CASSLYIPYEQYF. The CDR3 DNA sequence: TGTGCCAGCAGCTTATATATCCCCTACGAGCAGTACTTC. The chain has TRBV13 and TRBJ2-7; D unresolved. This CDR3 has 13 residues. V lost 2 bases and J 2 bases, leaving 7 bases between the germline ends. Germline V gene data show CDR1 as PRHDT and CDR2 as FYEKMQ (reference sequence).

The chain uses TRBV2 and TRBJ1-6; D is uncertain. Trimming shortened V by 11 bases and J by 9 bases, and 8 bases separated the two germline ends. In germline, CDR1 is SNHLY, CDR2 FYNNEI. This CDR3 region has 10 residues. CDR3 nucleotides: TGTGCCTGTGGTTCTTCACCCCTCCACTTT. Protein product: CACGSSPLHF.

This clonotype was detected many times. This rearrangement joins TRBV12-3 or TRBV12-4 to TRBJ1-1; D not resolved. Deletions cut 7 bases from V and 5 bases from J, with 14 bases between. The CDR3 extends over 13 amino acids. The CDR3 sequence: CASTGGIGTEAFF. Written as DNA, the CDR3 is TGTGCCAGCACCGGCGGGATAGGAACTGAAGCTTTCTTT.

This chain links TRBV28 with TRBJ2-1; D is tentatively TRBD1 or TRBD2 (5 bases each). The CDR3 is made up of 16 amino acids. Germline-derived CDR1 and CDR2 are MDHEN and SYDVKM. The V gene lost 10 bases and the J gene lost 4 bases, with 23 bases spanning the gap. The CDR3 region has the DNA TGTGCCACCATCACGAGGGACCCGACCCCTTACAATGAGCAGTTCTTC. Translating gives CATITRDPTPYNEQFF.

This rearrangement joins TRBV20-1 to TRBJ1-1, with D possibly matching TRBD1 (6 bases). From germline, CDR1 is DFQATT and CDR2 SNEGSKA (reference sequence). CDR3 length equals 13 residues. Trimming removed 5 bases at V and 0 bases at J, with 10 bases between. The CDR3 DNA reads TGCAGTGCTCCGGGACAATTGAACACTGAAGCTTTCTTT. It is translated as CSAPGQLNTEAFF.

This clonotype was recorded many times. This chain joins TRBV20-1 and TRBJ2-7; a possible D gene is TRBD2 (6 bases). The ends were cut back, 3 bases at V and 4 bases at J, with 13 bases in the middle. Germline CDR1 is DFQATT and CDR2 is SNEGSKA (reference sequence). The CDR3 is 13 amino acids. The CDR3 spells CSASPGEGYEQYF. The CDR3 DNA follows: TGCAGTGCTAGCCCGGGAGAGGGGTACGAGCAGTACTTC.